This TCR beta chain was recovered during a study of identical twins. CDR1 is ENHRY, CDR2 SYGVKD, per germline. The CDR3 sequence is 16 residues long. The junction had 5 bases not matched to a gene; V was cut back by 2 bases and J by 4 bases. TCRdb reprocessed the 5' RACE reads via MiXCR and lists one record per CDR3 protein. This sample has approximately 700,000 distinct CDR3 sequences, with less than 7% found just once. Sequences were obtained from naive T cells sorted from blood. This sequence originates from a man between 18 and 35 years old in good health. This rearrangement joins TRBV10-3 to TRBJ2-2; 9 bases agree with TRBD2. The CDR3 DNA follows: TGTGCCATCAGTGAGGAGGCTAGCGGGGTCACCGGGGAGCTGTTTTTT. Translated: CAISEEASGVTGELFF.